This T cell receptor (beta chain) was recorded in a study of blood T cell repertoires in COVID-19. Method: immunoSEQ multiplex PCR; TCRdb's copy keeps in-frame clones and lacks some. The sample carries approximately 190,000 clones, 83% recorded once. The CDR3 spans 13 residues. Trimming stripped 4 bases from V and 4 bases from J, with 11 bases between. The chain combines TRBV12-3 or TRBV12-4 with TRBJ2-7; D possibly corresponds to TRBD2 (5 bases). Sequenced input: peripheral blood. This receptor was identified in a woman in her thirties or forties with acute or convalescent COVID-19. This CDR3 is CASSWRTEYEQYF. Written as DNA, the CDR3 is TGTGCCAGCAGTTGGAGGACGGAGTACGAGCAGTACTTC.